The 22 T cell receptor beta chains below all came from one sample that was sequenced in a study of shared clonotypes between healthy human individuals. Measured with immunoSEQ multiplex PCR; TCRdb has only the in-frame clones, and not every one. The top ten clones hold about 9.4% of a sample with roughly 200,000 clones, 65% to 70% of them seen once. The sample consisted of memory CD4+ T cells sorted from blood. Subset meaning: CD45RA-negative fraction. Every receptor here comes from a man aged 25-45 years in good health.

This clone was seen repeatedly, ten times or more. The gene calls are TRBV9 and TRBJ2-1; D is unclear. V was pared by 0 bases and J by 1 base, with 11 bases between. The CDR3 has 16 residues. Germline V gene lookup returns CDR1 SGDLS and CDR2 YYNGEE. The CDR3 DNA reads TGTGCCAGCAGCGTAGGTTCGGACCCTTCCTACAATGAGCAGTTCTTC. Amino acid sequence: CASSVGSDPSYNEQFF.

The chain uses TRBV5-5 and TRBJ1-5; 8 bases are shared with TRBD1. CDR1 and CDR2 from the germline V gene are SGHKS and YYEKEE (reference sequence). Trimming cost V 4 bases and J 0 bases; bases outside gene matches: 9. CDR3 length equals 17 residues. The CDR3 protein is CASSTQGTGISNQPQHF. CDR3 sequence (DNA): TGTGCCAGCAGCACCCAAGGGACAGGCATTAGCAATCAGCCCCAGCATTTT.

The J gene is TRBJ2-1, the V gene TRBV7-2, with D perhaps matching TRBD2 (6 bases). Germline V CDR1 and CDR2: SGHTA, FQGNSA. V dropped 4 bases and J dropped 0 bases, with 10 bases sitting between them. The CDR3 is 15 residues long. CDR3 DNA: TGTGCCAGCAGCTCTAGCGTAAGCTCCTACAATGAGCAGTTCTTC. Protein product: CASSSSVSSYNEQFF. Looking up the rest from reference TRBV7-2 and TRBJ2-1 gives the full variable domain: GAGVSQSPSNKVTEKGKDVELRCDPISGHTALYWYRQSLGQGLEFLIYFQGNSAPDKSGLPSDRFSAERTGGSVSTLTIQRTQQEDSAVYLCASSSSVSSYNEQFFGPGTRLTVL.

CDR3 protein: CASSTSGARTQYF. The DNA for the CDR3 is TGTGCCAGCAGCACCTCTGGAGCGAGAACGCAGTATTTT. The rearrangement joins TRBV5-6 to TRBJ2-3, with D hard to call. The CDR3 has 13 residues. Trimming stripped 4 bases from V and 9 bases from J, with 15 bases between. CDR1 and CDR2 from the germline V gene are SGHDT and YYEEEE.

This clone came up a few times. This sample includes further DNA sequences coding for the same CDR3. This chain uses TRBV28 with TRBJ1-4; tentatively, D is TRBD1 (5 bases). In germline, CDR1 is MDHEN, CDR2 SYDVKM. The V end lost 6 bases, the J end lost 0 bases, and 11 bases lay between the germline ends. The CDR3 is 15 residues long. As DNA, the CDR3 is TGTGCCAGCAGATCGCAGGGTGCAACTAATGAAAAACTGTTTTTT. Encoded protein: CASRSQGATNEKLFF. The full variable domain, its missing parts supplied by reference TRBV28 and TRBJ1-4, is DVKVTQSSRYLVKRTGEKVFLECVQDMDHENMFWYRQDPGLGLRLIYFSYDVKMKEKGDIPEGYSVSREKKERFSLILESASTNQTSMYLCASRSQGATNEKLFFGSGTQLSVL.

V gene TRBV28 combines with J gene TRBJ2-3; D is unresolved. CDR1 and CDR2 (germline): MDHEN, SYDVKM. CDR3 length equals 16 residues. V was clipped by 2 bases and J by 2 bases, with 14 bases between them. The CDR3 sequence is CASSLGSLLYTDTQYF. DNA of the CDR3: TGTGCCAGCAGTTTAGGGTCTCTACTTTACACAGATACGCAGTATTTT.

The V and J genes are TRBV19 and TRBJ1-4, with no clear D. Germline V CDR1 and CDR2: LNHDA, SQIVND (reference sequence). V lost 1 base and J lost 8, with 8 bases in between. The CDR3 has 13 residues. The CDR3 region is CASSIGSKEKLFF. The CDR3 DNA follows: TGTGCCAGTAGTATAGGGTCCAAAGAAAAACTGTTTTTT.

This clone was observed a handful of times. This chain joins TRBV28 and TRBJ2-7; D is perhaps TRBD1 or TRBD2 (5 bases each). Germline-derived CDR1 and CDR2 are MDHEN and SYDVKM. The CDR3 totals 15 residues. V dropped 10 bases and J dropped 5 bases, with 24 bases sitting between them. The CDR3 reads CAIRSSTKVGHEQYF. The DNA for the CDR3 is TGTGCCATCCGCTCCTCGACAAAGGTGGGACACGAGCAGTACTTC.

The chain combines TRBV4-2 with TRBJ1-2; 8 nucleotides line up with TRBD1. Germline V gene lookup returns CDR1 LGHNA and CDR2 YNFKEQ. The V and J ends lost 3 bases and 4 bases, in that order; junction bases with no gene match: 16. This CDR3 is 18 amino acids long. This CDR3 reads CASSQDWARGQVAYGYTF. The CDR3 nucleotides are TGTGCCAGCAGCCAGGACTGGGCCCGGGGACAGGTCGCCTATGGCTACACCTTC.

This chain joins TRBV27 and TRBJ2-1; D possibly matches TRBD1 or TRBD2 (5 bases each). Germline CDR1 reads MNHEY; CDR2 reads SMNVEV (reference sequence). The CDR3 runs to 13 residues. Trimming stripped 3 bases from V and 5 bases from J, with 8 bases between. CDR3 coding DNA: TGTGCCAGCAGTTTCCGGGACCACAATGAGCAGTTCTTC. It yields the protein CASSFRDHNEQFF.

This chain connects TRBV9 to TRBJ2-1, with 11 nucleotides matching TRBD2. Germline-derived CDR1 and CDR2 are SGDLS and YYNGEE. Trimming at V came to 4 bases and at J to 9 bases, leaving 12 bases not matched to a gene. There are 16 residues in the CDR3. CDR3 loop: CASSPTIAGGPIEQFF. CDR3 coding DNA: TGTGCCAGCAGCCCCACAATAGCGGGAGGGCCTATTGAGCAGTTCTTC.

This CDR3 reads CASSPEGLRQETQYF. CDR3 bases: TGTGCCAGCTCACCGGAAGGACTGCGACAAGAGACCCAGTACTTC. V usage is TRBV18 and J usage is TRBJ2-5, with D possibly TRBD2 on 5 matching bases. The CDR3 consists of 15 residues. The germline V and J ends were trimmed by 3 bases and 2 bases, with 13 bases remaining between them. CDR1 is KGHSH and CDR2 is LQKENI in the germline V gene.

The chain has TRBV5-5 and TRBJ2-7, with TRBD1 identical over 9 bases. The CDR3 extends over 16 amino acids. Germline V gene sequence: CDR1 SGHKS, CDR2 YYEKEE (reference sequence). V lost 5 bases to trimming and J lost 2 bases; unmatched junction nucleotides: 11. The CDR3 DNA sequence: TGTGCCAGCAGAAAAGTAACAGGGGGCGCCCCCTACGAGCAGTACTTC. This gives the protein CASRKVTGGAPYEQYF.

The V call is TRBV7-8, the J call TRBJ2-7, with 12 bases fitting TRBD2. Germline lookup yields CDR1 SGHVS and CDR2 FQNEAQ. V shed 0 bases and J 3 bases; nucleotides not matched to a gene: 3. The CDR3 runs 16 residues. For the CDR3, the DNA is TGTGCCAGCAGCTTAGCCCCGACTAGCGGGGGCTACGAGCAGTACTTC. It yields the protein CASSLAPTSGGYEQYF.

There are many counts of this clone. The CDR3 here is CASRLVIDAFF. In DNA, the CDR3 is TGTGCCAGCAGACTGGTAATTGACGCTTTCTTT. The chain couples TRBV2 to TRBJ1-1; D gene unclear. Trimming removed 6 bases at V and 11 bases at J, with 13 bases between. CDR1 is SNHLY, CDR2 FYNNEI, per germline. The CDR3 runs 11 residues.

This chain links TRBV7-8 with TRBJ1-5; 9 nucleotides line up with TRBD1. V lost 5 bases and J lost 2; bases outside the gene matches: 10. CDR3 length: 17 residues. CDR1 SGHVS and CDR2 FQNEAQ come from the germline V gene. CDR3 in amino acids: CASSRVRGQGGNQPQHF. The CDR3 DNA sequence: TGTGCCAGCAGCCGCGTAAGGGGACAGGGTGGCAATCAGCCCCAGCATTTT.

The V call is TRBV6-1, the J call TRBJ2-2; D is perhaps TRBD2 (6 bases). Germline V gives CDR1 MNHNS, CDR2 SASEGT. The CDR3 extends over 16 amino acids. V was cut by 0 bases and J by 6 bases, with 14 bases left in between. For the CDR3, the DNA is TGTGCCAGCAGTGAAGCGCCTCAGCGGGTTGCCGGGGAGCTGTTTTTT. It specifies CASSEAPQRVAGELFF.

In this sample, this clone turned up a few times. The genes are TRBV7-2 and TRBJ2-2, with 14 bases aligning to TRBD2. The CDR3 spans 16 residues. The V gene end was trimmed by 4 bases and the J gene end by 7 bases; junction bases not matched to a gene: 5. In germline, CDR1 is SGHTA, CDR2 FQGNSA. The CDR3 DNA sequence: TGTGCCAGCAGCTCGGGACTAGCGGGAGCTGTCGGGGAGCTGTTTTTT. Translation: CASSSGLAGAVGELFF.

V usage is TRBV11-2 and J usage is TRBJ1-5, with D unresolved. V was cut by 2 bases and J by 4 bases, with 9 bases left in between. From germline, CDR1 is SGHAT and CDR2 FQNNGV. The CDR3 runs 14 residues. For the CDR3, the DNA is TGTGCCAGCAGCTTACCCGGCTCAAATCAGCCCCAGCATTTT. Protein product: CASSLPGSNQPQHF.

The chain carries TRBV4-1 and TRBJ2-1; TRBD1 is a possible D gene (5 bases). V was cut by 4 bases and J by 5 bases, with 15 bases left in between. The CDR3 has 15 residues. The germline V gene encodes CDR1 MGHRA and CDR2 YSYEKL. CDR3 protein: CASSRGHVQDNEQFF. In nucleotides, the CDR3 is TGCGCCAGCAGCCGTGGACACGTCCAAGACAATGAGCAGTTCTTC.

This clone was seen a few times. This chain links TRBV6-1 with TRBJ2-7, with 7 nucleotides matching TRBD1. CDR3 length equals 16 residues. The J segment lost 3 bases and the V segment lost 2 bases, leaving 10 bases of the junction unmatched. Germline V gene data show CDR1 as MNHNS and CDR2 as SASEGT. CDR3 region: CASSERRSGTVYEQYF. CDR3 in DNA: TGTGCCAGCAGTGAACGGCGGTCCGGGACAGTCTACGAGCAGTACTTC.

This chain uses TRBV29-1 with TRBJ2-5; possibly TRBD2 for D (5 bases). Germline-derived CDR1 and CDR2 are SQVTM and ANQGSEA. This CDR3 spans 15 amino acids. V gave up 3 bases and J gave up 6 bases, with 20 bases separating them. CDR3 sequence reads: CSVDPKPGREKTQYF. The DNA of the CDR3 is TGCAGCGTTGATCCAAAGCCAGGTAGGGAGAAGACCCAGTACTTC. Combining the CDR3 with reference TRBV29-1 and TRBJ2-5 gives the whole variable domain SAVISQKPSRDICQRGTSLTIQCQVDSQVTMMFWYRQQPGQSLTLIATANQGSEATYESGFVIDKFPISRPNLTFSTLTVSNMSPEDSSIYLCSVDPKPGREKTQYFGPGTRLLVL.